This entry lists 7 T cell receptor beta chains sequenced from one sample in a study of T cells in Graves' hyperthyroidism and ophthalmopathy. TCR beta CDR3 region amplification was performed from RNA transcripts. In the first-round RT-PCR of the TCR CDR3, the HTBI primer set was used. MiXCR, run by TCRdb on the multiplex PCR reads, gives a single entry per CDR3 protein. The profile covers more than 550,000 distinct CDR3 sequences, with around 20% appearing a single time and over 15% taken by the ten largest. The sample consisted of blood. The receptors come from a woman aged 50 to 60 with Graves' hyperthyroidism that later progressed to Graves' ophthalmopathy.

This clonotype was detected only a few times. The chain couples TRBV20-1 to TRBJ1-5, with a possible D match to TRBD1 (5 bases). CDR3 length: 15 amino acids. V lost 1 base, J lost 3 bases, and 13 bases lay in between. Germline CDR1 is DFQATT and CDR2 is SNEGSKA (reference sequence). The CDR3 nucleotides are TGCAGTGCTAGAGCTGGGGCGGGCTCCAATCAGCCCCAGCATTTT. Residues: CSARAGAGSNQPQHF.

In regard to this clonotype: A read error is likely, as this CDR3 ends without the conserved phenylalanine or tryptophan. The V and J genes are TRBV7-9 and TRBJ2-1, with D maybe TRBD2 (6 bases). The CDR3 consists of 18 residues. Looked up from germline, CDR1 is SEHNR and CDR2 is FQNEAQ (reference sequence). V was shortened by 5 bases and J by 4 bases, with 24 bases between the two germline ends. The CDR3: CASSHPWGEFLVYNEQFL. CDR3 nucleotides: TGTGCCAGCAGCCACCCTTGGGGGGAGTTTCTCGTTTACAATGAGCAGTTCCTC.

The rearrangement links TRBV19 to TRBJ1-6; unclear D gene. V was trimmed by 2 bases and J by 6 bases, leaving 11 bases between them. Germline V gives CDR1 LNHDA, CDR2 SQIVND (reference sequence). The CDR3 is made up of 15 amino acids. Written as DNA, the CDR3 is TGTGCCAGTAGTATACATCAGTTAATTAATTCACCCCTCCACTTT. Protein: CASSIHQLINSPLHF.

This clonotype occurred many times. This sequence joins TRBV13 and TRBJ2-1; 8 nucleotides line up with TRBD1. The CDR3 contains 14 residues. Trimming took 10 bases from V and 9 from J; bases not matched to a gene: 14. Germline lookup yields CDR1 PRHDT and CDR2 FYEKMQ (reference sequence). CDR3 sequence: CATQSGTGLTEQFF. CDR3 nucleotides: TGTGCCACCCAATCCGGGACAGGTCTCACTGAGCAGTTCTTC.

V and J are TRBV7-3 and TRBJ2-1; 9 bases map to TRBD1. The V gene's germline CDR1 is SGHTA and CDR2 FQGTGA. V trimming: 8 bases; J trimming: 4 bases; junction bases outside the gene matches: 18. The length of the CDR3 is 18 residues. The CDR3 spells CASGPFGTGTGSYNEQFF. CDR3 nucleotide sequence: TGTGCCAGCGGCCCCTTTGGAACCGGGACAGGGAGTTACAATGAGCAGTTCTTC.

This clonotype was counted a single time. CDR3: CSARDPGSEKLFF. CDR3 sequence (DNA): TGCAGTGCTAGAGATCCCGGGTCGGAAAAACTGTTTTTT. The rearrangement uses TRBV20-1 and TRBJ1-4; the D is unclear. CDR1 DFQATT and CDR2 SNEGSKA come from the germline V gene (reference sequence). There are 13 residues in the CDR3. V dropped 0 bases and J dropped 8 bases, with 10 bases sitting between them.

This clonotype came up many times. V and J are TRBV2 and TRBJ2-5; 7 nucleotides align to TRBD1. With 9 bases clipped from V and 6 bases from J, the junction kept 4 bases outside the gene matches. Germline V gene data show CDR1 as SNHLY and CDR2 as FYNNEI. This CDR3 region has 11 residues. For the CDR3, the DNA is TGTGCCAGAACAGGGGTGCAGACCCAGTACTTC. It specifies CARTGVQTQYF.